Given below is one T cell receptor (beta chain) in context. This clone is a singleton in its sample. Its antigen is still unknown. Base qualities are not recorded, but no much larger clone differs from it by a single base. TCRbeta CDR3 regions were sequenced with the immunoSEQ Assay. After extraction, genomic DNA underwent amplification by bias-controlled multiplex PCR, followed by high-throughput sequencing. The authors' analysis ran thus. To quantify the absolute abundance of each unique TCRbeta CDR3 region, sequences were collapsed and filtered. T cell fraction was estimated by normalization of TCRbeta template counts to usable DNA, with usable DNA being measured through amplification of reference genes present in all nucleated cells. Repertoire TCRs were annotated as SARS-CoV-2-specific by exact matching of V gene, CDR3 amino acid sequence and J gene to a known reactive TCR set. The reference SARS-CoV-2 TCR set came from MIRA and was filtered for enrichment in COVID-19-positive ImmuneCODE repertoires, removing public or cross-reactive TCRs. Using the MIRA antigens, annotated TCRs were further analysed by specific ORF or by position within an ORF. Breadth was defined as the number of annotated unique rearrangements divided by the total number of unique productive rearrangements, and depth was defined as the summed frequency of the annotated unique rearrangements. Two-sided Wilcoxon rank-sum tests were applied when comparing TCR breadth between groups. This immuneACCESS table, as held by TCRdb, lists in-frame sequences with V and J called but not all clones. Of the missing ones, under half trace to an unresolved V gene in checked studies; the others have no known cause. The DNA was the basis for D and trimming; V, J and clone size are from that table. The sample table contains some 330,000 clones; only one count was recorded for roughly 90% of them. Clones ranked in the top ten supply around 5.5% of the sample.

The treatment or condition label corresponds to: over 15 received Ad26.COV2.S at low or high dose, single or two shots; several received placebo; per-sample allocation not given. For vaccine and placebo recipients, repertoires were sequenced using samples collected on day 63 after the first injection. In Cohort 1b, some 25 adults aged 18-55 years were enrolled at a single site in Boston, USA, between 29 July and 7 August 2020. Ad26.COV2.S consisted of a replication-incompetent adenovirus type 26 vector by which a prefusion-stabilized SARS-CoV-2 spike protein from the original Wuhan strain was expressed. The source of the sample is a study of Ad26.COV2.S vaccination and SARS-CoV-2 variants (dated by TCRdb to 2020 to 2022). Study-wide context: Vaccine-arm donors were drawn from COV1001, a multicentre, randomized, double-blind, placebo-controlled phase I-IIa trial of Ad26.COV2.S in healthy adults. Trial participants were randomized into five groups of five: low-dose or high-dose Ad26.COV2.S given once or twice, or placebo on both occasions. Investigators did not know the trial group allocation while performing experiments and assessing outcomes. A total of 32 samples were included in the TCR-sequenced set, comprising roughly 19 Ad26.COV2.S vaccine recipients, 5 placebo recipients and 8 SARS-CoV-2 convalescent individuals. Dosing of Ad26.COV2.S was intramuscular, at either 5x10^10 or 1x10^11 viral particles, delivered as one shot or as two shots spaced 56 days apart. TCRbeta repertoire sequencing served as the tool for gauging how specific and how broad the SARS-CoV-2-reactive T cell receptors were following Ad26.COV2.S vaccination.

Results and caveats for the whole study, not just this receptor: The authors noted that total T cell responses may have been underestimated by the TCR breadth and depth analyses. The study lacked the statistical power to compare responses across vaccine doses or regimens. Compared with placebo recipients, Ad26.COV2.S recipients showed higher spike-specific TCR breadth (P = 0.0014). After vaccination, spike-specific CD8+ and CD4+ T cell responses were reported to show substantial breadth. Comparable non-spike TCR breadth was observed between vaccine and placebo recipients, consistent with only spike being contained in the vaccine.

Relative to germline, V is missing 3 bases and J is missing 4 bases, with 3 bases of the junction outside any gene match. Reading from cysteine to phenylalanine, the CDR3 counts 14 amino acids. The sequence is cut down to CDR3 DNA, 42 bases in frame from base 1. From the germline V gene (reference sequence), CDR1 is LNHDA and CDR2 is SQIVND. Sequencing was performed on peripheral blood, taken in a trial of Ad26.COV2.S vaccine versus placebo. The sequence links TRBV19 to TRBJ1-1; 9 central nucleotides agree with TRBD1. The clonotype comes from a person aged 18 to 65 who received the Ad26.COV2.S COVID-19 vaccine or a placebo. The CDR3 region reads CASSIGTGLTEAFF. The nucleotide sequence reads TGTGCCAGTAGTATCGGGACAGGGCTCACTGAAGCTTTCTTT.